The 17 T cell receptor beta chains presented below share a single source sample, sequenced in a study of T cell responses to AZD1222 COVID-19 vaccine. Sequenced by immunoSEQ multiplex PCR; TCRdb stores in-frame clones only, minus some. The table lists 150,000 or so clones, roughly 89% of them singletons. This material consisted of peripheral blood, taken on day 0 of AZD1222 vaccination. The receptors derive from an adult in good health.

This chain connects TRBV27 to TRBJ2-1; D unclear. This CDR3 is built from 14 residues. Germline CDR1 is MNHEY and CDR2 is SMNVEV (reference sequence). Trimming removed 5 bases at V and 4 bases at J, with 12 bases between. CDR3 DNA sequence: TGTGCCAGCAGTCTGATAGGCCAATACAATGAGCAGTTCTTC. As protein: CASSLIGQYNEQFF.

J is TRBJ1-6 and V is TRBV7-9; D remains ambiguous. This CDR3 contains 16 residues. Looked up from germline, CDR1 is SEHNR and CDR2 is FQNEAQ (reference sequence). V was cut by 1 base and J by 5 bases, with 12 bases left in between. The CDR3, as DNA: TGTGCCAGCAGCTTAGGGTCTTCGAATCATAATTCACCCCTCCACTTT. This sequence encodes CASSLGSSNHNSPLHF.

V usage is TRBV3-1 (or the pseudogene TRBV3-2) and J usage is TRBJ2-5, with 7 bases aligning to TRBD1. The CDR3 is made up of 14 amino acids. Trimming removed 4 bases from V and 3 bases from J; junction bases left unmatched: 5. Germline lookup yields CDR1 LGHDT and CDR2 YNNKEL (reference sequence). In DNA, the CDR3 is TGTGCCAGCAGCCCATGGGGGACAGAAGAGACCCAGTACTTC. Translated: CASSPWGTEETQYF.

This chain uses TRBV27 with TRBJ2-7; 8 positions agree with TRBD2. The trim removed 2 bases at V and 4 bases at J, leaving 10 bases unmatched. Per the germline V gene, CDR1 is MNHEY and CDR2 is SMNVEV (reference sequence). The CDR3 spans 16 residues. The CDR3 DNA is TGTGCCAGCAGTTTAAGGAGCGGGGGTCACGAGTACGAGCAGTACTTC. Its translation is CASSLRSGGHEYEQYF.

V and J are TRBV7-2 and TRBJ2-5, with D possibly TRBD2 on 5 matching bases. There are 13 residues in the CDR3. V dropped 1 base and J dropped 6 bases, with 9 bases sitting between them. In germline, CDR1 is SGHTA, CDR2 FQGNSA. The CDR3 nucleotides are TGTGCCAGCAGCTTAGTAGAGGGCCAGACCCAGTACTTC. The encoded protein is CASSLVEGQTQYF.

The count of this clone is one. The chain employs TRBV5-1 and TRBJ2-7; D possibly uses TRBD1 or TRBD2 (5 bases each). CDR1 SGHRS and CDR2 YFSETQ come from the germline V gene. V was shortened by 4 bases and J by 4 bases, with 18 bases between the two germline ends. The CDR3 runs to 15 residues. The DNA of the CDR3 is TGCGCCAGCAGCCCGGACGGGACGAGAAGATACGAGCAGTACTTC. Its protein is CASSPDGTRRYEQYF.

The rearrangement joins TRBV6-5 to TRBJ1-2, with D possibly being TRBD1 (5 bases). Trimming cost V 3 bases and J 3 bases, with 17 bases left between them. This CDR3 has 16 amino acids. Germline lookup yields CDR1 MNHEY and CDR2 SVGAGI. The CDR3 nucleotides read TGTGCCAGCAGTTATTCAAAGGCCCGGGGCGACTATGGCTACACCTTC. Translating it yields CASSYSKARGDYGYTF.

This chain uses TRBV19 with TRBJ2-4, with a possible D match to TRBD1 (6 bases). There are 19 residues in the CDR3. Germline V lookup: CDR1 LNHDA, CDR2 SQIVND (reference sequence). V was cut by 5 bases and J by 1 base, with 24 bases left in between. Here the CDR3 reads CASSPRHGWGQEAKNIQYF. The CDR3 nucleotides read TGTGCCAGTAGTCCCAGGCACGGTTGGGGGCAAGAGGCCAAAAACATTCAGTACTTC.

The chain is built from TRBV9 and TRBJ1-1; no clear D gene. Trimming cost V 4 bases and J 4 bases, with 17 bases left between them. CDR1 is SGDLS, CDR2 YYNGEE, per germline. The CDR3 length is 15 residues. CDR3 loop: CASSPRTLPATEAFF. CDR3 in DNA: TGTGCCAGCAGCCCTCGGACCCTCCCGGCCACTGAAGCTTTCTTT.

The CDR3 is CASSPIGGDSANTGELFF. The CDR3 nucleotides read TGTGCCAGCAGCCCAATAGGGGGGGACAGCGCGAACACCGGGGAGCTGTTTTTT. The genes are TRBV7-9 and TRBJ2-2; D is tentatively TRBD1 or TRBD2 (7 bases each). V was trimmed by 5 bases and J by 0 bases, leaving 19 bases between them. The CDR3 runs 18 residues. Germline CDR1 and CDR2: SEHNR and FQNEAQ (reference sequence).

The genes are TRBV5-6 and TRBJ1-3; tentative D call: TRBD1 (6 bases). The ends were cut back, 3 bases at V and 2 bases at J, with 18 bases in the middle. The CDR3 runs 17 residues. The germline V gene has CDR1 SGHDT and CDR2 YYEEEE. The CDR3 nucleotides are TGTGCCAGCAGCTCTTTTCAATACAGGGACCCTGGAAACACCATATATTTT. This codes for CASSSFQYRDPGNTIYF.

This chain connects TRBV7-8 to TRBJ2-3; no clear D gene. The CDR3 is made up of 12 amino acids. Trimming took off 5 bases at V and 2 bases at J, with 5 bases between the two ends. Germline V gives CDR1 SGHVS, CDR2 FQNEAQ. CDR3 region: CASSELTDTQYF. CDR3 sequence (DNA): TGTGCCAGCAGCGAACTCACAGATACGCAGTATTTT. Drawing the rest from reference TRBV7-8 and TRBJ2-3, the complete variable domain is GAGVSQSPRYKVAKRGQDVALRCDPISGHVSLFWYQQALGQGPEFLTYFQNEAQLDKSGLPSDRFFAERPEGSVSTLKIQRTQQEDSAVYLCASSELTDTQYFGPGTRLTVL.

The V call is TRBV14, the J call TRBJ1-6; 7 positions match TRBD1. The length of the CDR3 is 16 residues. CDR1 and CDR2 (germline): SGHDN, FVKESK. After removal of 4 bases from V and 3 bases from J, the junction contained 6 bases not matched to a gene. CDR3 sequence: CASSPRQGFYNSPLHF. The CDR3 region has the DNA TGTGCCAGCAGCCCCCGACAGGGATTCTATAATTCACCCCTCCACTTT. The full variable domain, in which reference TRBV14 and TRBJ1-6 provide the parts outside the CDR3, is EAGVTQFPSHSVIEKGQTVTLRCDPISGHDNLYWYRRVMGKEIKFLLHFVKESKQDESGMPNNRFLAERTGGTYSTLKVQPAELEDSGVYFCASSPRQGFYNSPLHFGNGTRLTVT.

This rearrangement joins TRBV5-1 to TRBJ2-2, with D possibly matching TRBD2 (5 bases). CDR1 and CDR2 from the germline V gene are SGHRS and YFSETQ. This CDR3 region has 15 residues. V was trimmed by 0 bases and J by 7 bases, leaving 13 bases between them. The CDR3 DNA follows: TGCGCCAGCAGCTTGGTTGGAGGTTTGGGCGGGGAGCTGTTTTTT. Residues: CASSLVGGLGGELFF.

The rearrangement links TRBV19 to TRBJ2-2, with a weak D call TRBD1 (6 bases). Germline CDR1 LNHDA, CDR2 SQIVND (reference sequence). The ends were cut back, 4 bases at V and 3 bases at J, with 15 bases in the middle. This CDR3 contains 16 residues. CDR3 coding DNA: TGTGCCAGTAGTACTCGACAGGCCAAGGACACCGGGGAGCTGTTTTTT. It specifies CASSTRQAKDTGELFF.

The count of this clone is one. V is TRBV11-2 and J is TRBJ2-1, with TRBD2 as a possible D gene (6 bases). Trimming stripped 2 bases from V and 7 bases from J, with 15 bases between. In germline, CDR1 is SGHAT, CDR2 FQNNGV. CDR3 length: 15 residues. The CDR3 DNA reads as TGTGCCAGCAGCTTACGCACGGTGGCGGGGAATGAGCAGTTCTTC. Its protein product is CASSLRTVAGNEQFF.

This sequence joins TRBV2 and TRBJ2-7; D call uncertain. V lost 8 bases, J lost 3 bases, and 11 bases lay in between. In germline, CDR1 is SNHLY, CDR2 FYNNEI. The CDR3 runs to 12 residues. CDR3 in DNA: TGTGCCAGCGCGCTAGGGAACTACGAGCAGTACTTC. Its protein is CASALGNYEQYF.